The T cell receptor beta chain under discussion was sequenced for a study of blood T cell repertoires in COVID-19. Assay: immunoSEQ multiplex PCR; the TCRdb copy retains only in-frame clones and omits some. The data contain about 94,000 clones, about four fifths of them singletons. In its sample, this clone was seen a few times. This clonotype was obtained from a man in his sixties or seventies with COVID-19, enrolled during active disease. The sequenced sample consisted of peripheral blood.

CDR3 in DNA: TGTGCCAGCAGTGACGGGATCGACAGGCCCCACTATGGCTACACCTTC. This gives the protein CASSDGIDRPHYGYTF. This rearrangement joins TRBV25-1 to TRBJ1-2; a possible D gene is TRBD1 (6 bases). The CDR3 has 16 residues. The V end was cut by 3 bases, the J end by 3 bases, with 17 bases between. Germline CDR1 reads MGHDK; CDR2 reads SYGVNS.